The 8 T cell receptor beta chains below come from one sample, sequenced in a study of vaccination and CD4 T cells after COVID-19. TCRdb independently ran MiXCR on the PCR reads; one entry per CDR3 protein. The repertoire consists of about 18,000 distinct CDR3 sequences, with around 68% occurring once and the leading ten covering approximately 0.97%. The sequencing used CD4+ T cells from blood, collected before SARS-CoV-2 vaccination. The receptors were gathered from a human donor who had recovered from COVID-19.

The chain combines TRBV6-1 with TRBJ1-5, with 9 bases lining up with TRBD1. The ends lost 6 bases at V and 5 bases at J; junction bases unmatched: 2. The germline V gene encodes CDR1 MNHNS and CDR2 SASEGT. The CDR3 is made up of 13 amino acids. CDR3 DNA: TGTGCCAGCAGAAGACAGGGGGATCAGCCCCAGCATTTT. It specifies CASRRQGDQPQHF.

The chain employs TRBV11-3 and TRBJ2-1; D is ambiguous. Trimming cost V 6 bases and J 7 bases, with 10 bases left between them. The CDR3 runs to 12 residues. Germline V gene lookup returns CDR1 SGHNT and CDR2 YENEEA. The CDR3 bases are TGTGCCAGCAGTGCTATGGGTAATGAGCAGTTCTTC. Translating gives CASSAMGNEQFF.

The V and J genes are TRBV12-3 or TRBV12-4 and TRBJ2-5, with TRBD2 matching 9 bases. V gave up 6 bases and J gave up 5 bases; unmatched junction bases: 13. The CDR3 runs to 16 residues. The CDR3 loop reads CASSLGVAGARETQYF. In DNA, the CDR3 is TGTGCCAGCAGCCTTGGGGTAGCGGGAGCTCGGGAGACCCAGTACTTC.

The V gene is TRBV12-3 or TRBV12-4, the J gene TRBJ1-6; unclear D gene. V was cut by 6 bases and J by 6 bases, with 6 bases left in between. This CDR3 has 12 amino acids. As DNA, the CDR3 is TGTGCCAGCAGCCACAGTAATTCACCCCTCCACTTT. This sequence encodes CASSHSNSPLHF.

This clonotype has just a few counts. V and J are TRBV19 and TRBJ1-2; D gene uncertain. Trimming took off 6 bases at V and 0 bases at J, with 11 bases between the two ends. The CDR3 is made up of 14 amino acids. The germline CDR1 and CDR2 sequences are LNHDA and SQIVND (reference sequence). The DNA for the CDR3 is TGTGCCAGTAGGAGGAAGATTACTAACTATGGCTACACCTTC. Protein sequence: CASRRKITNYGYTF.

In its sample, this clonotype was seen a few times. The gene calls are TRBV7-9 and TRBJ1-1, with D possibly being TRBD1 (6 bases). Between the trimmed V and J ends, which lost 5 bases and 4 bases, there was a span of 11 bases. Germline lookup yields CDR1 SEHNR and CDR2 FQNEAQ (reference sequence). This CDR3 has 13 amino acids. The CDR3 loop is CASSATGSTEAFF. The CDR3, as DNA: TGTGCCAGCAGCGCTACAGGGTCCACTGAAGCTTTCTTT.

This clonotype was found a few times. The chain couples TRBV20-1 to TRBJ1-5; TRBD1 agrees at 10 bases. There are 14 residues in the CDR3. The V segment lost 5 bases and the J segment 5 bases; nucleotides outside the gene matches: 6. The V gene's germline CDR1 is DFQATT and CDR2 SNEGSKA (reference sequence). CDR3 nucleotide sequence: TGCAGTGCTTTCCCCGGGACAGGGGATCAGCCCCAGCATTTT. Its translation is CSAFPGTGDQPQHF.

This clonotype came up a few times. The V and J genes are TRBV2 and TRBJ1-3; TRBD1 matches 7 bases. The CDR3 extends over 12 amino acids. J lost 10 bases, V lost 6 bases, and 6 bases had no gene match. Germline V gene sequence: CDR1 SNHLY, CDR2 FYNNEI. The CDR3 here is CASRGQSGTIYF. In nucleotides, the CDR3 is TGTGCCAGCAGGGGACAGTCCGGGACCATATATTTT.